This TCR beta chain was sequenced for a study of shared clonotypes between healthy human individuals. CD45RO-negative, CCR7-positively selected cells formed the naive CD8 fraction, excluding terminally differentiated effector memory CD45RA+ cells. Study-level findings and limits: A few donors shared about 5% of their naive CD4 clonotypes. Non-shared clonotypes had lower generation probabilities than clonotypes shared by all four sorted-subset donors.

V dropped 0 bases and J dropped 3; count of bases not matched to a gene: 12. CDR3 length: 18 amino acids. Germline V gene lookup returns CDR1 WNHNN and CDR2 SYGVQD (reference sequence). Comment on this clone: The antigen is unknown.

This was a deep-level run. Original processing methods: Filtering differed because ImmunoSEQ produced junction-only sequences that carried no quality scores. Assay: immunoSEQ multiplex PCR; the TCRdb copy retains only in-frame clones and omits some. The V and J calls and the clone size are those of that table, but D and trimming were determined from the DNA. This table has around 700,000 clones, about 90% appearing once. The specimen sequenced was naive CD8+ T cells sorted from blood. The J gene is TRBJ2-7, the V gene TRBV10-1; 9 positions agree with TRBD2. This receptor was obtained from a man aged 25-40 years in good health. The DNA for the CDR3 is TGCGCCAGCAGTGAGTCTCCAGCGGGAGGTACGGGCCGCTACGAGCAGTACTTC. This gives the protein CASSESPAGGTGRYEQYF.